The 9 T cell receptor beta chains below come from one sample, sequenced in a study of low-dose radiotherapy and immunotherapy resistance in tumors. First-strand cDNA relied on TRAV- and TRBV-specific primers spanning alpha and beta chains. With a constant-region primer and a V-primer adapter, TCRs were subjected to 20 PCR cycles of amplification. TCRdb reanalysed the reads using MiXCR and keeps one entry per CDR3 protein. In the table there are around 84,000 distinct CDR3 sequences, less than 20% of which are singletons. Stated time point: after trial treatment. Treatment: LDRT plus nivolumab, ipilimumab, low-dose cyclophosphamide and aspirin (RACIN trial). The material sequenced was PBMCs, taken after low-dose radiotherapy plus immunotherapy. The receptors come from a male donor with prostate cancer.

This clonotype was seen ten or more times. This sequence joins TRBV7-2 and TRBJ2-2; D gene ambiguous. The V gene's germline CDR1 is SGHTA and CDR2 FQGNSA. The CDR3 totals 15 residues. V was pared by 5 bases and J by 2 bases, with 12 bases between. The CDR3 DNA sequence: TGTGCCAGCAGCCCGCAGACTGGAAACACCGGGGAGCTGTTTTTT. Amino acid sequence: CASSPQTGNTGELFF.

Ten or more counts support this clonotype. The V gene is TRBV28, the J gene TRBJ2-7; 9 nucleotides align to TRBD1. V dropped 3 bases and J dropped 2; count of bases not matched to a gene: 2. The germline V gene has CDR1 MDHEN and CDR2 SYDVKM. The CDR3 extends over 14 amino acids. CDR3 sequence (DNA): TGTGCCAGCAGTTTCGGGACAGGGCCCTACGAGCAGTACTTC. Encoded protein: CASSFGTGPYEQYF.

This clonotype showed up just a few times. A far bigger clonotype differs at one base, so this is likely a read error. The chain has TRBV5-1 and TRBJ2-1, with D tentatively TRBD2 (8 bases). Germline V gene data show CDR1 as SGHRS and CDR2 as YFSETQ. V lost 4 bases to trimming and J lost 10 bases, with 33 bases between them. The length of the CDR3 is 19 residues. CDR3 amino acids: CASSTKTGMTSEGFREQFF. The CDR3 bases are TGCGCCAGCAGCACGAAGACAGGGATGACTAGCGAAGGGTTCCGCGAGCAGTTCTTC.

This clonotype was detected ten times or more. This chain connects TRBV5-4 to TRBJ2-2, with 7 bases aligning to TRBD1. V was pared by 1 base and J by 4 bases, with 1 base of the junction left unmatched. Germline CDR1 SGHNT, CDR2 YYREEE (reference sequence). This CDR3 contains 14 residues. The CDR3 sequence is CASSLPGGTGELFF. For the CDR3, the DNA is TGTGCCAGCAGCTTGCCAGGGGGCACCGGGGAGCTGTTTTTT.

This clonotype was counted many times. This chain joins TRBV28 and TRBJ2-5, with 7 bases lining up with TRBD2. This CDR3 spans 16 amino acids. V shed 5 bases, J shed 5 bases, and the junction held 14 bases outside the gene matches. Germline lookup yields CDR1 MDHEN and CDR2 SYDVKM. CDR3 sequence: CASSMAWEGEGETQYF. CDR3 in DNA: TGTGCCAGCAGTATGGCCTGGGAGGGTGAGGGGGAGACCCAGTACTTC.

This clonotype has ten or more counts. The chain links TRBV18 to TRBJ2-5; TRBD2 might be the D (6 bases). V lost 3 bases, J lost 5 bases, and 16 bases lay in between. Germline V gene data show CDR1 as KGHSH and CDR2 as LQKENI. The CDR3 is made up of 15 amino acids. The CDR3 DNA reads TGTGCCAGCTCACCCAATGGGGGGTCCGGCGAGACCCAGTACTTC. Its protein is CASSPNGGSGETQYF. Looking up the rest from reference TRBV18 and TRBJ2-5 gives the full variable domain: NAGVMQNPRHLVRRRGQEARLRCSPMKGHSHVYWYRQLPEEGLKFMVYLQKENIIDESGMPKERFSAEFPKEGPSILRIQQVVRGDSAAYFCASSPNGGSGETQYFGPGTRLLVL.

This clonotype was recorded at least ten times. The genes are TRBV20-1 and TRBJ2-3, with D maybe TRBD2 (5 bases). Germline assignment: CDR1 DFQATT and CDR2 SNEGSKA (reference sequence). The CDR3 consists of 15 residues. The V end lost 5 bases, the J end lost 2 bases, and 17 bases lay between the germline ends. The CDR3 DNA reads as TGCAGTGCTGCAGGAGGTGGGCAGATCACAGATACGCAGTATTTT. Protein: CSAAGGGQITDTQYF.

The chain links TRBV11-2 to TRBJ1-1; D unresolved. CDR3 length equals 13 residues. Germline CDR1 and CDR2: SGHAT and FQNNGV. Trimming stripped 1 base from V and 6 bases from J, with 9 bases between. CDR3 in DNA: TGTGCCAGCAGCTTAGTAATGACTCCTGAAGCTTTCTTT. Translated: CASSLVMTPEAFF.

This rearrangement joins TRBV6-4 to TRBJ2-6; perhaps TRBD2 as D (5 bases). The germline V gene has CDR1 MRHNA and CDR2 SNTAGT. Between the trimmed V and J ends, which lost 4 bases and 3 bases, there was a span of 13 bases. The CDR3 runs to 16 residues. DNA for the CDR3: TGTGCCAGCAGTGCCGAAGGTGGGAGTGGGGCCAACGTCCTGACTTTC. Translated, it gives CASSAEGGSGANVLTF.